The 29 T cell receptor beta chains below were found in one sample sequenced in a study of blood T cell repertoires in COVID-19. The repertoire was sequenced with immunoSEQ multiplex PCR; TCRdb's copy has only in-frame clones and lacks some. Of 400,000 to 450,000 clones in the sample, around nine tenths were seen once. The sequencing sample was made of peripheral blood. These receptors were taken from a man between 18 and 35 years old with COVID-19, enrolled during active disease.

The chain employs TRBV13 and TRBJ2-7; 10 bases line up with TRBD1. V shed 3 bases and J 4 bases; nucleotides not matched to a gene: 6. Per the germline V gene, CDR1 is PRHDT and CDR2 is FYEKMQ (reference sequence). This CDR3 is 15 amino acids long. CDR3 sequence (DNA): TGTGCCAGCAGCTTCTCGGGACAGGGGATTTACGAGCAGTACTTC. This codes for CASSFSGQGIYEQYF.

The rearrangement joins TRBV15 to TRBJ2-5, with 8 nucleotides matching TRBD2. CDR1 and CDR2 (germline): LNHNV, YYDKDF (reference sequence). CDR3 size: 16 residues. The junction had 9 bases not matched to a gene; V was cut back by 0 bases and J by 6 bases. The chain's CDR3 is CATSRELGTSRQTQYF. Written as DNA, the CDR3 is TGTGCCACCAGCAGAGAACTTGGGACTAGTAGGCAGACCCAGTACTTC.

The chain couples TRBV11-2 to TRBJ1-6, with 9 positions matching TRBD1. Germline CDR1 and CDR2: SGHAT and FQNNGV. Trimming cost V 5 bases and J 11 bases; bases outside gene matches: 10. This CDR3 contains 15 residues. Here the CDR3 DNA reads TGTGCCAGCAGCCCAAGGGGGACAGGGTTAGCACCCCTCCACTTT. Its protein is CASSPRGTGLAPLHF. The entire variable domain, with the rest obtained from reference TRBV11-2 and TRBJ1-6, is as follows: EAGVAQSPRYKIIEKRQSVAFWCNPISGHATLYWYQQILGQGPKLLIQFQNNGVVDDSQLPKDRFSAERLKGVDSTLKIQPAKLEDSAVYLCASSPRGTGLAPLHFGNGTRLTVT.

Regarding this clone: Additional DNA sequences in this sample encode the identical CDR3. This chain links TRBV13 with TRBJ1-6, with TRBD1 matching over 9 bases. The CDR3 has 14 amino acids. Germline loops: CDR1 PRHDT, CDR2 FYEKMQ (reference sequence). With V trimmed by 5 bases and J by 7 bases, 3 bases remained unmatched. CDR3 bases: TGTGCCAGCAGCCTGGGACAGGGAAATTCACCCCTCCACTTT. As protein: CASSLGQGNSPLHF. Variable domain in full (rest from reference TRBV13 and TRBJ1-6): AAGVIQSPRHLIKEKRETATLKCYPIPRHDTVYWYQQGPGQDPQFLISFYEKMQSDKGSIPDRFSAQQFSDYHSELNMSSLELGDSALYFCASSLGQGNSPLHFGNGTRLTVT.

The chain has TRBV30 and TRBJ2-2; D is unresolved. The CDR3 spans 11 residues. The germline V gene encodes CDR1 GTSNPN and CDR2 SVGIG (reference sequence). DNA of the CDR3: TGTGCTGCCACCGGGTCCGGGGAGCTGTTTTTT. This codes for CAATGSGELFF.

This chain uses TRBV24-1 with TRBJ2-2, with 9 bases fitting TRBD2. This CDR3 comprises 16 residues. With 1 base clipped from V and 4 bases from J, the junction kept 3 bases outside the gene matches. Germline assignment: CDR1 KGHDR and CDR2 SFDVKD. Written as DNA, the CDR3 is TGTGCCACCAGTGATTTAGCGGGAGGTAGCACCGGGGAGCTGTTTTTT. Protein: CATSDLAGGSTGELFF.

This chain links TRBV30 with TRBJ1-2; tentative D call: TRBD1 (5 bases). This CDR3 spans 18 amino acids. V gave up 3 bases and J gave up 4 bases, with 27 bases separating them. Germline lookup yields CDR1 GTSNPN and CDR2 SVGIG (reference sequence). In DNA, the CDR3 is TGTGCCTGGAGCAATCAGAGGACATTATCTGCCCCTAGCTATGGCTACACCTTC. This gives the protein CAWSNQRTLSAPSYGYTF.

J is TRBJ2-7 and V is TRBV3-1 (or the pseudogene TRBV3-2), with 9 bases matching TRBD1. V lost 4 bases to trimming and J lost 6 bases; unmatched junction nucleotides: 4. The CDR3 contains 13 residues. Germline V lookup: CDR1 LGHDT, CDR2 YNNKEL (reference sequence). The CDR3: CASSPQQGAEQYF. The CDR3 bases are TGTGCCAGCAGCCCCCAACAGGGGGCCGAGCAGTACTTC.

This sequence joins TRBV28 and TRBJ1-4, with a possible D match to TRBD1 (5 bases). V was clipped by 2 bases and J by 3 bases, with 13 bases between them. Germline CDR1 MDHEN, CDR2 SYDVKM. The CDR3 totals 16 residues. In DNA, the CDR3 is TGTGCCAGCAGTTTAAGGGGCAGGGACTCTAATGAAAAACTGTTTTTT. Amino acid sequence: CASSLRGRDSNEKLFF.

The chain links TRBV3-1 (or the pseudogene TRBV3-2) to TRBJ2-2; 7 positions agree with TRBD1. CDR1 LGHDT and CDR2 YNNKEL come from the germline V gene (reference sequence). Losses at the gene ends were 5 bases for V and 5 bases for J; bases not matched to a gene: 2. The CDR3 totals 13 residues. This chain's CDR3 is CASSMTGTGELFF. CDR3 DNA: TGTGCCAGCAGCATGACAGGGACCGGGGAGCTGTTTTTT.

This clone turned up a few times. This chain links TRBV4-1 with TRBJ1-3; possibly TRBD1 for D (6 bases). With 2 bases removed from V and 0 bases from J, the gap between germline ends came to 11 bases. CDR3 size: 16 residues. Germline V gene sequence: CDR1 MGHRA, CDR2 YSYEKL. The CDR3 loop is CASSQYPTGSGNTIYF. As DNA, the CDR3 is TGCGCCAGCAGCCAATATCCGACAGGCTCTGGAAACACCATATATTTT.

The chain uses TRBV27 and TRBJ2-3; 7 nucleotides match TRBD2. There are 17 residues in the CDR3. V was clipped by 0 bases and J by 1 base; unmatched bases: 7. Germline CDR1 reads MNHEY; CDR2 reads SMNVEV (reference sequence). This chain's CDR3 is CASSLSLASGGTDTQYF. The CDR3 coding sequence is TGTGCCAGCAGTTTATCTCTCGCTAGCGGCGGCACAGATACGCAGTATTTT.

This sequence joins TRBV5-1 and TRBJ1-4, with TRBD1 identical over 9 bases. CDR1 and CDR2 (germline): SGHRS, YFSETQ. With 4 bases clipped from V and 5 bases from J, the junction kept 6 bases outside the gene matches. The CDR3 length is 15 residues. In nucleotides, the CDR3 is TGCGCCAGCAGCCCGCCGGGACAGGGAAATGAAAAACTGTTTTTT. It is translated as CASSPPGQGNEKLFF.

The chain combines TRBV7-2 with TRBJ2-1, with 11 nucleotides matching TRBD1. Unmatched junction bases numbered 1, after V lost 0 bases and J lost 3 bases. This CDR3 comprises 16 residues. From germline, CDR1 is SGHTA and CDR2 FQGNSA. This CDR3 reads CASSLAGTGGYNEQFF. In nucleotides, the CDR3 is TGTGCCAGCAGCTTAGCAGGGACAGGGGGCTACAATGAGCAGTTCTTC.

This clone was counted once. This rearrangement joins TRBV10-2 to TRBJ2-7, with 7 nucleotides matching TRBD1. This CDR3 spans 13 amino acids. V was pared by 6 bases and J by 3 bases, with 5 bases of the junction left unmatched. Germline-derived CDR1 and CDR2 are WSHSY and SAAADI. CDR3 region: CASRVAGGYEQYF. The CDR3 DNA reads TGCGCCAGCAGGGTGGCAGGGGGCTACGAGCAGTACTTC.

This clone was seen a few times. This rearrangement joins TRBV11-2 to TRBJ2-3; D ambiguous. The CDR3 runs to 10 residues. With 4 bases removed from V and 8 bases from J, the gap between germline ends came to 4 bases. In germline, CDR1 is SGHAT, CDR2 FQNNGV. In DNA form, the CDR3 reads TGTGCCAGCAGCTCTACTACGCAGTATTTT. Its protein is CASSSTTQYF.

The gene calls are TRBV27 and TRBJ2-7; 11 bases fit TRBD2. V gave up 6 bases and J gave up 5 bases; unmatched junction bases: 6. Germline assignment: CDR1 MNHEY and CDR2 SMNVEV (reference sequence). The CDR3 is 14 amino acids. The CDR3 loop is CASRVSGGADEQYF. As DNA, the CDR3 is TGTGCCAGCAGAGTTAGCGGGGGGGCCGACGAGCAGTACTTC.

The V call is TRBV25-1, the J call TRBJ2-6, with a possible D match to TRBD1 (6 bases). Germline V gives CDR1 MGHDK, CDR2 SYGVNS. V was clipped by 1 base and J by 0 bases, with 13 bases between them. This CDR3 contains 18 residues. CDR3 residues: CASSEWGRGPSGANVLTF. In DNA, the CDR3 is TGTGCCAGCAGTGAATGGGGCAGGGGACCCTCTGGGGCCAACGTCCTGACTTTC.

The genes are TRBV6-5 and TRBJ2-7, with TRBD1 identical over 7 bases. The CDR3 length is 14 residues. The V gene end was trimmed by 8 bases and the J gene end by 2 bases; junction bases not matched to a gene: 9. CDR1 and CDR2 (germline): MNHEY, SVGAGI. CDR3 region: CASPPPGQTYEQYF. The CDR3 DNA reads as TGTGCCAGCCCCCCCCCGGGACAGACCTACGAGCAGTACTTC.

This sequence joins TRBV20-1 and TRBJ2-5, with TRBD2 matching 16 bases. The CDR3 is 16 amino acids. V lost 3 bases, J lost 5 bases, and 6 bases stayed unmatched. Germline V gene lookup returns CDR1 DFQATT and CDR2 SNEGSKA (reference sequence). The CDR3, as DNA: TGCAGTGCTAGTGGGACTAGCGGGGGGGCGAGGGAGACCCAGTACTTC. Residues: CSASGTSGGARETQYF.

The rearrangement joins TRBV9 to TRBJ2-7; 8 nucleotides agree with TRBD1. Trimming at V came to 4 bases and at J to 5 bases, leaving 11 bases not matched to a gene. The V gene's germline CDR1 is SGDLS and CDR2 YYNGEE. The CDR3 runs 15 residues. The CDR3 region has the DNA TGTGCCAGCAGCATCACCGGGACAGGATTACACGAGCAGTACTTC. It is translated as CASSITGTGLHEQYF.

The chain employs TRBV20-1 and TRBJ1-4; TRBD1 matches 8 bases. In germline, CDR1 is DFQATT, CDR2 SNEGSKA (reference sequence). CDR3 length equals 13 residues. Losses at the gene ends were 3 bases for V and 10 bases for J; bases not matched to a gene: 7. As DNA, the CDR3 is TGCAGTGCTAGTGAGGACAGGGTTGGAAAACTGTTTTTT. Translating it yields CSASEDRVGKLFF.

The chain joins TRBV6-1 to TRBJ2-1; D is possibly TRBD2 (5 bases). CDR1 and CDR2 from the germline V gene are MNHNS and SASEGT. V shed 3 bases and J shed 10 bases, with 22 bases lying between them. The length of the CDR3 is 16 residues. CDR3 amino acids: CASSDTASPLGNEQFF. For the CDR3, the DNA is TGTGCCAGCAGTGATACGGCTAGCCCCCTTGGTAACGAGCAGTTCTTC.

The chain employs TRBV5-6 and TRBJ2-3; 10 bases fit TRBD2. CDR3 length equals 16 residues. After removal of 4 bases from V and 1 base from J, the junction contained 6 bases not matched to a gene. Germline V gene lookup returns CDR1 SGHDT and CDR2 YYEEEE. CDR3 sequence reads: CASSPKLAGGTDTQYF. In nucleotides, the CDR3 is TGTGCCAGCAGCCCAAAGCTAGCGGGGGGCACAGATACGCAGTATTTT.

The rearrangement joins TRBV12-3 or TRBV12-4 to TRBJ1-2; D possibly corresponds to TRBD1 (5 bases). This CDR3 spans 11 amino acids. V gave up 6 bases and J gave up 8 bases, with 10 bases separating them. The CDR3 sequence is CASREGAGYTF. The CDR3 bases are TGTGCCAGCAGGGAAGGGGCGGGCTACACCTTC.

This chain uses TRBV6-2 or TRBV6-3 with TRBJ2-3; D unresolved. Per germline, CDR1 MNHEY and CDR2 SVGEGT. V was shortened by 0 bases and J by 2 bases, with 6 bases between the two germline ends. The CDR3 sequence is 14 residues long. The chain's CDR3 is CASSYSSVTDTQYF. The CDR3 bases are TGTGCCAGCAGTTACTCGTCCGTCACAGATACGCAGTATTTT.

The V gene is TRBV2, the J gene TRBJ2-1; TRBD1 might be the D (6 bases). From germline, CDR1 is SNHLY and CDR2 FYNNEI. Trimming took off 7 bases at V and 0 bases at J, with 16 bases between the two ends. CDR3 length equals 16 residues. The CDR3 sequence: CASTLQGQSSYNEQFF. The CDR3 nucleotides read TGTGCCAGCACCCTTCAGGGACAAAGCTCCTACAATGAGCAGTTCTTC.

This rearrangement joins TRBV7-9 to TRBJ1-2, with 11 bases identical to TRBD1. CDR1 SEHNR and CDR2 FQNEAQ come from the germline V gene (reference sequence). This CDR3 spans 16 amino acids. V shed 2 bases, J shed 8 bases, and the junction held 10 bases outside the gene matches. The CDR3 sequence: CASSLLSGQGAGGYTF. In DNA, the CDR3 is TGTGCCAGCAGCTTATTGTCTGGACAGGGGGCCGGGGGCTACACCTTC.

The chain combines TRBV5-4 with TRBJ1-1; 7 nucleotides align to TRBD1. V dropped 0 bases and J dropped 5; count of bases not matched to a gene: 7. This CDR3 has 15 amino acids. CDR1 is SGHNT and CDR2 is YYREEE in the germline V gene (reference sequence). CDR3 bases: TGTGCCAGCAGCTTGGCAGGGGGTTTGAGGACTGAAGCTTTCTTT. As protein: CASSLAGGLRTEAFF. The full variable domain, its missing parts supplied by reference TRBV5-4 and TRBJ1-1, is ETGVTQSPTHLIKTRGQQVTLRCSSQSGHNTVSWYQQALGQGPQFIFQYYREEENGRGNFPPRFSGLQFPNYSSELNVNALELDDSALYLCASSLAGGLRTEAFFGQGTRLTVV.